In its sample, the clone carrying this T cell receptor (beta chain) was seen a few times. Libraries were prepared by immunoSEQ multiplex PCR; TCRdb keeps only in-frame clonotypes and omits some of them. Altogether 150,000 or so clones are present, over 90% being singletons, with the ten largest covering approximately 2.5%. This entry belongs to a study of control samples from healthy donors and cancer patients. V was pared by 6 bases and J by 0 bases, with 14 bases between. This CDR3 has 16 amino acids. Looked up from germline, CDR1 is SNHLY and CDR2 is FYNNEI. Sequencing was done on a sample of blood. The clonotype originates from a man aged 50-60 years in good health. This chain connects TRBV2 to TRBJ1-4; D remains ambiguous. The CDR3 loop is CASRDSLLTTNEKLFF. Here the CDR3 DNA reads TGTGCCAGCAGGGATAGTCTGCTAACAACTAATGAAAAACTGTTTTTT.